What follows are 21 T cell receptor beta chains derived from one specimen sequenced in a study of blood T cell repertoires in COVID-19. Profiled with immunoSEQ multiplex PCR; TCRdb holds only in-frame clones, not every one. The sample lists roughly 62,000 clones; nearly 80% were seen once. The sample taken for sequencing was peripheral blood. The source of these receptors is a human donor in a cohort sampled during active COVID-19.

This clone was observed a single time. The chain couples TRBV7-9 to TRBJ1-4; D unclear. V was trimmed by 5 bases and J by 6 bases, leaving 16 bases between them. The CDR3 runs 15 residues. Per the germline V gene, CDR1 is SEHNR and CDR2 is FQNEAQ (reference sequence). The CDR3 DNA reads as TGTGCCAGCAGCACCGACCGAGGTTCTTATGAAAAACTGTTTTTT. This gives the protein CASSTDRGSYEKLFF.

A few counts support this clone. The chain combines TRBV10-1 with TRBJ2-7; D ambiguous. Germline lookup yields CDR1 WNHNN and CDR2 SYGVQD (reference sequence). The CDR3 runs to 12 residues. V was shortened by 2 bases and J by 5 bases, with 7 bases between the two germline ends. CDR3: CASSEASDEQYF. The CDR3 nucleotides read TGCGCCAGCAGTGAGGCGTCGGACGAGCAGTACTTC.

This chain uses TRBV9 with TRBJ1-1, with D tentatively TRBD1 (6 bases). The CDR3 spans 15 residues. Germline V gene data show CDR1 as SGDLS and CDR2 as YYNGEE. Trimming shortened V by 4 bases and J by 0 bases, and 13 bases separated the two germline ends. CDR3 residues: CASSRRQDMNTEAFF. The DNA for the CDR3 is TGTGCCAGCAGCCGCAGACAGGACATGAACACTGAAGCTTTCTTT.

The chain has TRBV5-1 and TRBJ2-2; a possible D gene is TRBD2 (6 bases). The CDR3 extends over 15 amino acids. V was cut by 5 bases and J by 5 bases, with 16 bases left in between. Germline V gene lookup returns CDR1 SGHRS and CDR2 YFSETQ. CDR3 residues: CASRPLLAPTGELFF. As DNA, the CDR3 is TGCGCCAGCAGACCTCTGCTAGCGCCTACCGGGGAGCTGTTTTTT.

The gene calls are TRBV24-1 and TRBJ2-5, with 7 positions matching TRBD2. The ends lost 0 bases at V and 3 bases at J; junction bases unmatched: 9. This CDR3 is built from 17 residues. The germline V gene has CDR1 KGHDR and CDR2 SFDVKD. DNA of the CDR3: TGTGCCACCAGTGATTTGCGGTCTTGGGGGGGTAAAGAGACCCAGTACTTC. Translated, it gives CATSDLRSWGGKETQYF.

CDR3 sequence reads: CASSILAASNQETQYF. CDR3 DNA: TGCGCCAGCAGCATCCTGGCGGCTTCGAACCAAGAGACCCAGTACTTC. The J gene is TRBJ2-5, the V gene TRBV5-1; no reliable D call. V was shortened by 4 bases and J by 0 bases, with 16 bases between the two germline ends. This CDR3 spans 16 amino acids. CDR1 and CDR2 from the germline V gene are SGHRS and YFSETQ.

The genes are TRBV10-2 and TRBJ1-1, with D unresolved. Germline CDR1 and CDR2: WSHSY and SAAADI. Between the trimmed V and J ends, which lost 0 bases and 11 bases, there was a span of 19 bases. The CDR3 has 15 amino acids. CDR3 DNA sequence: TGCGCCAGCAGTGAGTCCCCAACCCAGCGGGGTGCGGCTTTCTTT. This encodes CASSESPTQRGAAFF.

This chain joins TRBV5-1 and TRBJ2-1; D ambiguous. The CDR3 runs 17 residues. Germline V gives CDR1 SGHRS, CDR2 YFSETQ. Trimming removed 0 bases from V and 1 base from J, with 14 bases in between. The CDR3 here is CASSLGAAPKSYNEQFF. DNA of the CDR3: TGCGCCAGCAGCTTGGGGGCAGCCCCTAAGTCCTACAATGAGCAGTTCTTC.

The chain couples TRBV27 to TRBJ1-1; D might be TRBD1 (5 bases). This CDR3 contains 14 residues. In germline, CDR1 is MNHEY, CDR2 SMNVEV (reference sequence). V was clipped by 6 bases and J by 9 bases, with 20 bases between them. The chain's CDR3 is CASSLNGGRGKAFF. The CDR3 region has the DNA TGTGCCAGCAGCCTGAACGGGGGTCGGGGGAAAGCTTTCTTT.

This sequence joins TRBV27 and TRBJ2-3; D gene ambiguous. Trimming took 6 bases from V and 4 from J, leaving 8 bases between them. This CDR3 spans 12 amino acids. Germline CDR1 is MNHEY and CDR2 is SMNVEV (reference sequence). The CDR3 nucleotides are TGTGCCAGCAGCCGGAGTTCAGATACGCAGTATTTT. Amino acids: CASSRSSDTQYF.

The CDR3 nucleotides are TGTGCCAGCTCACCAGCAGGATGGGAGCAGTACTTC. Amino acid sequence: CASSPAGWEQYF. The chain recombines TRBV18 with TRBJ2-7, with D hard to call. Trimming stripped 2 bases from V and 7 bases from J, with 9 bases between. This CDR3 has 12 residues. CDR1 KGHSH and CDR2 LQKENI come from the germline V gene.

The chain recombines TRBV5-1 with TRBJ2-1; TRBD1 agrees at 7 bases. This CDR3 region has 16 residues. The trim removed 4 bases at V and 9 bases at J, leaving 16 bases unmatched. Germline lookup yields CDR1 SGHRS and CDR2 YFSETQ. This CDR3 reads CASSARQGPAPGEQFF. The CDR3 DNA sequence: TGCGCCAGCAGCGCCCGACAGGGACCGGCCCCGGGTGAGCAGTTCTTC.

The chain carries TRBV4-1 and TRBJ2-7; TRBD2 matches at 7 bases. V shed 0 bases, J shed 0 bases, and the junction held 11 bases outside the gene matches. CDR1 is MGHRA, CDR2 YSYEKL, per germline. The CDR3 has 18 residues. CDR3 residues: CASSQDGGVFDVSYEQYF. CDR3 nucleotide sequence: TGCGCCAGCAGCCAAGATGGGGGGGTTTTTGATGTCTCCTACGAGCAGTACTTC.

V is TRBV30 and J is TRBJ1-6, with D possibly matching TRBD1 (5 bases). The V end lost 2 bases, the J end lost 4 bases, and 12 bases lay between the germline ends. The CDR3 has 15 residues. CDR1 is GTSNPN, CDR2 SVGIG, per germline (reference sequence). Here the CDR3 DNA reads TGTGCCTGGAGTTTAACCGGGACTTATAATTCACCCCTCCACTTT. Translation: CAWSLTGTYNSPLHF.

The rearrangement uses TRBV11-3 and TRBJ2-2; TRBD1 matches 7 bases. The CDR3 runs to 15 residues. Germline trimming cut 6 bases from V and 1 base from J; bases unmatched to any gene: 5. Germline CDR1 is SGHNT and CDR2 is YENEEA. CDR3: CASSPRTGNTGELFF. The CDR3 DNA sequence: TGTGCCAGCAGTCCTCGGACAGGGAACACCGGGGAGCTGTTTTTT.

Remarks on this clone: Mismatch with germline at one junction end may stem from a read error. This chain joins TRBV18 and TRBJ2-7; 11 nucleotides match TRBD2. CDR1 is KGHSH, CDR2 LQKENI, per germline. This CDR3 spans 13 amino acids. The CDR3 DNA sequence: TGTGCCAGCTCACCACCTCTAGCGGGGGGATCTGTCTTC. Residues: CASSPPLAGGSVF.

The chain links TRBV9 to TRBJ2-7; 9 bases match TRBD1. This CDR3 is built from 14 residues. The J segment lost 5 bases and the V segment lost 4 bases, leaving 7 bases of the junction unmatched. In germline, CDR1 is SGDLS, CDR2 YYNGEE. CDR3 sequence (DNA): TGTGCCAGCAGCAAGGGACAGGGAAACAACGAGCAGTACTTC. Encoded protein: CASSKGQGNNEQYF.

The CDR3 protein is CAWTGGAVYSYEQYF. The DNA for the CDR3 is TGTGCCTGGACCGGGGGAGCCGTATATTCCTACGAGCAGTACTTC. This sequence joins TRBV30 and TRBJ2-7, with D perhaps matching TRBD2 (6 bases). In germline, CDR1 is GTSNPN, CDR2 SVGIG (reference sequence). Trimming left V 4 bases short and J 1 base short, with 17 bases between. The CDR3 has 15 amino acids.

This chain connects TRBV24-1 to TRBJ2-4, with D possibly matching TRBD2 (5 bases). Germline loops: CDR1 KGHDR, CDR2 SFDVKD. Deletions cut 4 bases from V and 7 bases from J, with 16 bases between. The CDR3 runs 15 residues. Written as DNA, the CDR3 is TGTGCCACCAGTGACCCGAGGAGCGGCGGGAACATTCAGTACTTC. Amino acid sequence: CATSDPRSGGNIQYF.

This clone was seen a single time. J is TRBJ1-1 and V is TRBV9; no clear D gene. V was shortened by 2 bases and J by 1 base, with 6 bases between the two germline ends. Germline values: CDR1 SGDLS, CDR2 YYNGEE. This CDR3 spans 13 amino acids. The CDR3 is CASSVRGNTEAFF. CDR3 DNA sequence: TGTGCCAGCAGCGTCCGGGGGAACACTGAAGCTTTCTTT.

The chain couples TRBV30 to TRBJ1-3, with 9 bases matching TRBD1. The germline V gene encodes CDR1 GTSNPN and CDR2 SVGIG (reference sequence). This CDR3 spans 15 amino acids. Germline trimming cut 5 bases from V and 3 bases from J; bases unmatched to any gene: 8. The CDR3 sequence is CAWGTGTYIGNTIYF. The CDR3 coding sequence is TGTGCCTGGGGGACAGGGACTTATATTGGAAACACCATATATTTT.